One sample yielded the 8 T cell receptor beta chains listed below, sequenced in a study of T cell responses to AZD1222 COVID-19 vaccine. The data were produced by immunoSEQ multiplex PCR, yet TCRdb's version contains in-frame clones alone and is incomplete. This sample has approximately 170,000 clones, with approximately 86% found just once. The sequencing here drew on peripheral blood, taken 28 days after the second AZD1222 dose. The receptors were sampled from an adult who received the AZD1222 COVID-19 vaccine.

This chain links TRBV3-1 (or the pseudogene TRBV3-2) with TRBJ1-6; 7 bases map to TRBD1. Losses at the gene ends were 3 bases for V and 5 bases for J; bases not matched to a gene: 4. CDR1 and CDR2 (germline): LGHDT, YNNKEL (reference sequence). CDR3 length: 15 amino acids. The CDR3 nucleotides read TGTGCCAGCAGCCATCGACAGGGAGATAATTCACCCCTCCACTTT. Translating gives CASSHRQGDNSPLHF.

This clone appeared a few times. The V and J genes are TRBV6-2 or TRBV6-3 and TRBJ1-1; the match to TRBD1 covers 7 bases. The CDR3 covers 15 residues. Unmatched junction bases numbered 8, after V lost 0 bases and J lost 7 bases. CDR1 is MNHEY and CDR2 is SVGEGT in the germline V gene. The DNA for the CDR3 is TGTGCCAGCAGTTACTCGAGTCCGGGACAGAATGAAGCTTTCTTT. As protein: CASSYSSPGQNEAFF.

This chain joins TRBV6-6 and TRBJ1-3; maybe TRBD1 (5 bases). Germline CDR1 MNHNY, CDR2 SVGAGI (reference sequence). The V gene lost 0 bases and the J gene lost 0 bases, with 9 bases spanning the gap. The CDR3 has 16 residues. This chain's CDR3 is CASSYSGLFSGNTIYF. The CDR3 nucleotides read TGTGCCAGCAGTTACTCGGGACTGTTCTCTGGAAACACCATATATTTT.

The gene calls are TRBV6-1 and TRBJ1-6; D remains ambiguous. Germline V gives CDR1 MNHNS, CDR2 SASEGT. V was trimmed by 3 bases and J by 0 bases, leaving 3 bases between them. The CDR3 is 14 amino acids. The chain's CDR3 is CASSDSSYNSPLHF. The CDR3 coding sequence is TGTGCCAGCAGTGATAGCTCCTATAATTCACCCCTCCACTTT.

This clone was detected only a few times. This sequence joins TRBV7-9 and TRBJ2-2, with D unclear. This CDR3 has 11 amino acids. Between the trimmed V and J ends, which lost 4 bases and 4 bases, there was a span of 1 base. Germline-derived CDR1 and CDR2 are SEHNR and FQNEAQ (reference sequence). The CDR3 loop reads CASSSTGELFF. In nucleotides, the CDR3 is TGTGCCAGCAGCTCCACCGGGGAGCTGTTTTTT.

In its sample, this clone was seen once. CDR3 residues: CAWRVLAGASNTGELFF. For the CDR3, the DNA is TGTGCCTGGAGGGTACTAGCGGGGGCCTCAAACACCGGGGAGCTGTTTTTT. The rearrangement joins TRBV30 to TRBJ2-2; 11 positions agree with TRBD2. The V gene's germline CDR1 is GTSNPN and CDR2 SVGIG (reference sequence). The J segment lost 2 bases and the V segment lost 3 bases, leaving 8 bases of the junction unmatched. The length of the CDR3 is 17 residues.

The table lists this clone with a few counts. This chain connects TRBV10-3 to TRBJ2-1; the match to TRBD1 covers 10 bases. The V gene's germline CDR1 is ENHRY and CDR2 SYGVKD. The CDR3 sequence is 13 residues long. J gave up 6 bases and V 9 bases, and 5 bases lay outside the gene matches. The CDR3, as DNA: TGTGCCATTAGGACAGGGGGGGTCAATGAGCAGTTCTTC. Translated, it gives CAIRTGGVNEQFF.

The chain's CDR3 is CASSKGGSKAFF. In DNA form, the CDR3 reads TGTGCCAGCAGCAAAGGGGGCTCGAAAGCTTTCTTT. The rearrangement uses TRBV14 and TRBJ1-1; TRBD1 matches 7 bases. V lost 5 bases, J lost 9 bases, and 6 bases stayed unmatched. Germline V gene sequence: CDR1 SGHDN, CDR2 FVKESK. This CDR3 comprises 12 residues.